This T cell receptor (beta chain) originates from a study of response to subunit inactivated influenza vaccine (dated by TCRdb to 2016 to 2019). Regarding the study in general: Deep quantitative T cell receptor repertoire profiling was used in the study to track responses to a trivalent subunit inactivated influenza vaccine.

Broad study findings and their caveats: According to the authors, only a limited number of new T cells may be recruited by each seasonal influenza vaccination.

Worth noting for this clonotype: Its antigen is currently not known. There are no base qualities to consult, and no much larger clone falls within one base.

Libraries were prepared through RT-PCR. The sample was run on an Illumina HiSeq 2500. The public reads were reprocessed in TCRdb via fastp at Q25 and MiXCR, keeping in-frame beta chains. Entries are consolidated by CDR3 protein sequence, retaining the most common genes and DNA. Recorded for this sample are roughly 550,000 distinct CDR3 sequences; under 30% of them occurred a single time. The top ten clonotypes cover 2.5% to 3.5% of the sample. A further study also used this sample, focusing on T cells expressing NK-cell markers. That second report states: 5'RACE template switching, by which a universal primer site and unique molecular identifiers were added, was used to make TCR beta cDNA libraries. Fewer than ten donors provided sorted CD3+CD56+NKG2C+, CD3+CD56+NKG2C- and CD3+CD56-NKG2C+ T-cell subsets, whose TCR beta-chain repertoires were profiled. Of the eight sequenced donors, seven were found to be HCMV-seropositive and one was found to be HCMV-seronegative. To restrict sorting to alphabetaTCR-expressing T cells, an anti-gammadeltaTCR antibody was added in several experiments. In six donors, the dominant CD3+CD56+NKG2C+ clonotypes were among the top 10 CD8+ clonotypes and accounted for roughly 1.0-7.0% of CD8+ T cells. Those dominant clonotypes were again the most abundant among CD3+CD56-NKG2C+ cells in a handful of donors, at about 25-60.1%. Whether the expanded NKG2C-expressing T cell clones were specific for HCMV antigens was left unclear. The eight sequenced donors were randomly selected healthy volunteers, three men and five women. A commercial ELISA kit detecting HCMV-specific IgG in serum was used to determine HCMV serostatus. Peripheral blood mononuclear cells were isolated from blood by Ficoll density gradient centrifugation. Using Miltenyi isolation kits, CD4+ and CD8+ T cells were isolated from PBMC through magnetic immunoseparation. cDNA synthesis was primed from the TCR beta constant segment, followed by two successive PCR amplification steps. Illumina HiSeq 2000/2500, MiSeq or NextSeq was used to sequence libraries as 2 x 150 bp reads. MIGEC was used to demultiplex reads and group the reads by UMI, and MiTCR was used to assemble and quantify clonotypes. To remove erroneous sequences, TCR cDNA sequences were retained only when supported by two or more reads. The tcR package was used for downstream repertoire analysis, and clonotypes were matched between fractions using CDR3 nucleotide sequence together with V segment. VDJmatch was used to annotate antigen specificity against VDJdb, with one amino acid substitution in CDR3 allowed.

Sequences were derived from CD4+ T cells sorted from PBMCs, sampled approximately 13 days after vaccination. The clonotype comes from a man in his fifties who received an inactivated influenza vaccine. Donor details come from another sample of the same person, matched by shared clones.

The CDR3 loop reads CASSYSGGAQLFGREVSETQYF. In nucleotide form, the sequence is TGTGCCAGCAGTTACTCCGGGGGAGCCCAACTTTTTGGGCGGGAGGTCTCGGAGACCCAGTACTTC. Here the chain combines TRBV6-2 or TRBV6-3 and TRBJ2-5; 8 nucleotides in the junction match TRBD2. Germline trimming: 0 bases from V, 5 bases from J; junction bases outside gene matches: 26. The CDR3 runs 22 amino acids, cysteine and phenylalanine included. The retained sequence is limited to the CDR3, 66 bases, with the frame set at the first base. From a lookup of the germline V gene, CDR1 and CDR2 are MNHEY and SVGEGT.